This T cell receptor beta chain stems from a study of brain metastases from non-small cell lung cancer. Study-wide results and caveats: Fewer infiltrating T cells were found in brain metastases than primaries. TCR repertoires overlapped largely between brain metastases and matched primaries. In roughly 64% of brain metastases, T-cell clones were expanded compared with matched primary tumors.

Assay: immunoSEQ multiplex PCR; the TCRdb copy retains only in-frame clones and omits some. The repertoire consists of about 3,300 clones, with about 79% occurring once and the leading ten covering approximately 7.7%. In the case of this clone: Its specificity is not known.

The V gene's germline CDR1 is SGHVS and CDR2 FNYEAQ. Between the trimmed V and J ends, which lost 4 bases and 7 bases, there was a span of 11 bases. This CDR3 comprises 14 residues. This sequence originates from a donor aged 40 or over with non-small cell lung cancer. Sample: primary lung tumor tissue. This chain joins TRBV7-6 and TRBJ1-6, with D hard to call. CDR3 residues: CASSSFARNSPLHF. The DNA for the CDR3 is TGTGCCAGCAGCTCATTCGCTAGGAATTCACCCCTCCACTTT.